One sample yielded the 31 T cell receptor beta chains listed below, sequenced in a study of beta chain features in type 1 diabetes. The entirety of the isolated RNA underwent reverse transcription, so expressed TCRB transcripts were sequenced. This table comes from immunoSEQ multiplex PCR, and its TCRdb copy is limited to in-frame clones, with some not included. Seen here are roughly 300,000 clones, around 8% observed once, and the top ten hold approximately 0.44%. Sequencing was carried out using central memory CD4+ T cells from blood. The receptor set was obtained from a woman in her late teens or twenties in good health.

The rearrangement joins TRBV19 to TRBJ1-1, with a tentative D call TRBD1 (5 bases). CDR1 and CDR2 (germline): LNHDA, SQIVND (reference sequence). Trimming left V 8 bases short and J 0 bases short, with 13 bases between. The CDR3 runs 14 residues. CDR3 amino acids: CASRLGHLNTEAFF. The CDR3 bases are TGTGCCAGTCGACTTGGACATCTGAACACTGAAGCTTTCTTT.

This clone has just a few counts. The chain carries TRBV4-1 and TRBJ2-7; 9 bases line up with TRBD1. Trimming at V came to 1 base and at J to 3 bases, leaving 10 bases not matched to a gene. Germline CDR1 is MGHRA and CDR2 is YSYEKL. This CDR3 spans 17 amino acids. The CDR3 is CASSQGPLDRGNYEQYF. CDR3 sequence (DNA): TGCGCCAGCAGCCAAGGACCATTGGACAGGGGTAACTACGAGCAGTACTTC.

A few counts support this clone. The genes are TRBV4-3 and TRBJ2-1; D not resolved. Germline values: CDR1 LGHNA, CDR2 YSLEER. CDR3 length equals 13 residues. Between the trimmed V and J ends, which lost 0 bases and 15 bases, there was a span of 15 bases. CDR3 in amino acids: CASSQDLLGYRFF. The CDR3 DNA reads TGCGCCAGCAGCCAAGACCTACTCGGATATCGGTTCTTC.

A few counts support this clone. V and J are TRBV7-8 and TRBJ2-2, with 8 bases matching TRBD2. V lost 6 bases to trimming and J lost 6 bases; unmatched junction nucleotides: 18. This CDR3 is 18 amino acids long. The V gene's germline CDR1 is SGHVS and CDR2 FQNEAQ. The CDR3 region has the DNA TGTGCCAGCAGATCAAAAGGACTAGCTGACAGAGTGCCCGGGGAGCTGTTTTTT. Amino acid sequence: CASRSKGLADRVPGELFF.

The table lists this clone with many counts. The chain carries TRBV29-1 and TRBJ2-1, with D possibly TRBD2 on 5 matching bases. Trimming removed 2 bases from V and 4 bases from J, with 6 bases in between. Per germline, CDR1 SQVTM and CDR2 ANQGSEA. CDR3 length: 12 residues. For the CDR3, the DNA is TGCAGCGTTGAACCGGGGTACAATGAGCAGTTCTTC. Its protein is CSVEPGYNEQFF.

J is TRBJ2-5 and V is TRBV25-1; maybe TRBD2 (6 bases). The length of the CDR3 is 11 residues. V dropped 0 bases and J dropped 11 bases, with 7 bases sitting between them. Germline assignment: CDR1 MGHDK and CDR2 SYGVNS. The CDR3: CASSEYREQYF. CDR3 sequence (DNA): TGTGCCAGCAGTGAATACCGGGAGCAGTACTTC.

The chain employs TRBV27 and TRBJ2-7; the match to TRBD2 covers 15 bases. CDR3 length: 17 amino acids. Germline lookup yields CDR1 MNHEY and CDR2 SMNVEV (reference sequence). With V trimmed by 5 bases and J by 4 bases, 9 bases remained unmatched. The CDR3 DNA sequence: TGTGCCAGCAGTCCAAGGACTAGCGGGAGGGCCAGTTACGAGCAGTACTTC. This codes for CASSPRTSGRASYEQYF.

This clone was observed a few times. CDR3 DNA: TGTGCCAGCAGCCAAGATGGCGGGAGAGCCGAGCAGTACTTC. Protein: CASSQDGGRAEQYF. The rearrangement joins TRBV4-2 to TRBJ2-7, with 7 bases fitting TRBD2. The germline gives CDR1 LGHNA, CDR2 YNFKEQ. Trimming took 0 bases from V and 6 from J; bases not matched to a gene: 5. The CDR3 is 14 amino acids.

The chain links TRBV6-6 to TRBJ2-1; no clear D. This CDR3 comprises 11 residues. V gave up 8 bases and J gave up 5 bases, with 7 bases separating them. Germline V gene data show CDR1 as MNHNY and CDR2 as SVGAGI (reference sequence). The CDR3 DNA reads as TGTGCCAGCTTTGGGAACAATGAGCAGTTCTTC. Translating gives CASFGNNEQFF.

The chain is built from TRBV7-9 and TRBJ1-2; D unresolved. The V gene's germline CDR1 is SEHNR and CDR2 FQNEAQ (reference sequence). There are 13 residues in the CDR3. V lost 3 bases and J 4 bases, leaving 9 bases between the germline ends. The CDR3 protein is CASSLRVGYGYTF. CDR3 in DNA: TGTGCCAGCAGCTTGAGGGTAGGCTATGGCTACACCTTC.

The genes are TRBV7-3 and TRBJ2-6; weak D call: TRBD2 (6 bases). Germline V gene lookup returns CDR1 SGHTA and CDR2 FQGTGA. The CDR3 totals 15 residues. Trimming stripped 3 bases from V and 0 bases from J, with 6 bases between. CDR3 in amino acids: CASSFGSSGANVLTF. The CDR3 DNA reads TGTGCCAGCAGCTTCGGGAGCTCTGGGGCCAACGTCCTGACTTTC.

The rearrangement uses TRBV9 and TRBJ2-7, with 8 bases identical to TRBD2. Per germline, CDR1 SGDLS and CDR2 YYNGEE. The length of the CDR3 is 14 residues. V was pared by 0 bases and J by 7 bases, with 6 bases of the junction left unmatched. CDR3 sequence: CASSVESGRGEQYF. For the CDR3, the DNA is TGTGCCAGCAGCGTAGAAAGCGGGAGAGGTGAGCAGTACTTC.

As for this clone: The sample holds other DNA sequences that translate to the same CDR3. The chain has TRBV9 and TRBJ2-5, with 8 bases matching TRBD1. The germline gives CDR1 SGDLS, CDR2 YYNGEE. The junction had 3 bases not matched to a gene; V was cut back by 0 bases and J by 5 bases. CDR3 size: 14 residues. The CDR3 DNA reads TGTGCCAGCAGCGTAGGACAGGGGCGGGAGACCCAGTACTTC. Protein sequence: CASSVGQGRETQYF.

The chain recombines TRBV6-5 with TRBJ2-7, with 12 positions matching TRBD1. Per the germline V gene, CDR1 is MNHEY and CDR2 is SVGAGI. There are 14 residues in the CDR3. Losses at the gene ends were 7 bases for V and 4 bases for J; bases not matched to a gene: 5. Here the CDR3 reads CASKRDRGLYEQYF. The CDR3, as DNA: TGTGCCAGCAAGCGGGACAGGGGGCTGTACGAGCAGTACTTC.

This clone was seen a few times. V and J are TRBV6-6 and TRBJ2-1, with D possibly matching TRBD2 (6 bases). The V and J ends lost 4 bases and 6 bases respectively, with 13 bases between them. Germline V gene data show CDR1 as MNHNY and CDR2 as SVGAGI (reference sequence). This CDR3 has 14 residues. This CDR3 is CASSLAMGGNEQFF. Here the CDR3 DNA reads TGTGCCAGCAGTTTAGCGATGGGAGGCAATGAGCAGTTCTTC.

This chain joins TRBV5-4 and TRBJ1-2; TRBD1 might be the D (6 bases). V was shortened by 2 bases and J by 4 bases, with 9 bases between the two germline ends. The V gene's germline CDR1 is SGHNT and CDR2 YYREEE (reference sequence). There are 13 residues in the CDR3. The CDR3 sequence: CASSFRGSYGYTF. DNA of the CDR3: TGTGCCAGCAGCTTCAGGGGCAGCTATGGCTACACCTTC.

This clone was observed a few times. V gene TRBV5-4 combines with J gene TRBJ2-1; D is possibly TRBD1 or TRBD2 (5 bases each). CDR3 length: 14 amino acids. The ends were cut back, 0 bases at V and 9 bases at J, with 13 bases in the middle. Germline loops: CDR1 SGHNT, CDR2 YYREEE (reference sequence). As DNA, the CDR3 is TGTGCCAGCAGCTTGGAAGGCTGGGGGAGTGAGCAGTTCTTC. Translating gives CASSLEGWGSEQFF.

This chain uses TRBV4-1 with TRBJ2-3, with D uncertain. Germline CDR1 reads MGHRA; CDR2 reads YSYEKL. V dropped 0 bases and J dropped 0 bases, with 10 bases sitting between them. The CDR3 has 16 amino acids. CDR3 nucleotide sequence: TGCGCCAGCAGCCAAGATCGAAGGGATAGCACAGATACGCAGTATTTT. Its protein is CASSQDRRDSTDTQYF.

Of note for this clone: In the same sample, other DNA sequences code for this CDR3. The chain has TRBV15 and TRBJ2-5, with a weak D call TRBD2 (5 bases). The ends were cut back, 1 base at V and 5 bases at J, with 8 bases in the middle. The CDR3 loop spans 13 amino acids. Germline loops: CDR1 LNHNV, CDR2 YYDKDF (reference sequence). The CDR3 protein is CATSRGGSETQYF. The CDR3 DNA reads TGTGCCACCAGCAGAGGAGGGTCGGAGACCCAGTACTTC.

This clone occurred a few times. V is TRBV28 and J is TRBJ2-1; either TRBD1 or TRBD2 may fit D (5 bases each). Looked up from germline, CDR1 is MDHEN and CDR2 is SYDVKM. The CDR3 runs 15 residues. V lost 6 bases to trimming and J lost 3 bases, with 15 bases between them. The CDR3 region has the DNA TGTGCCAGCAGCGATCGAGGGACCAACTACAATGAGCAGTTCTTC. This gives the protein CASSDRGTNYNEQFF.

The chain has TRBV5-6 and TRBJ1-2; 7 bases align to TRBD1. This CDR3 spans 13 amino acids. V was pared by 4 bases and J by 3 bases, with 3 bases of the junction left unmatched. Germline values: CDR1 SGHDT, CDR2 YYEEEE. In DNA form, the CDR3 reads TGTGCCAGCAGCCGGGGACAGTACTATGGCTACACCTTC. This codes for CASSRGQYYGYTF.

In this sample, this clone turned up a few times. The CDR3 protein is CASRFESYEQYF. Written as DNA, the CDR3 is TGTGCCAGCAGATTTGAAAGCTACGAGCAGTACTTC. The genes are TRBV2 and TRBJ2-7; no firm D call. The germline V gene encodes CDR1 SNHLY and CDR2 FYNNEI. The CDR3 extends over 12 amino acids. The V and J ends lost 6 bases and 3 bases respectively, with 9 bases between them.

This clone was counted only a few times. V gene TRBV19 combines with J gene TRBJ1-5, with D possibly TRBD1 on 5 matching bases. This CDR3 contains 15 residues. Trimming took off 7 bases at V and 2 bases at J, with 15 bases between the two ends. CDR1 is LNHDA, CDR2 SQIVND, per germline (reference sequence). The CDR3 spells CASTVVTGRNQPQHF. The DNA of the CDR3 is TGTGCCAGTACGGTGGTTACGGGGCGCAATCAGCCCCAGCATTTT.

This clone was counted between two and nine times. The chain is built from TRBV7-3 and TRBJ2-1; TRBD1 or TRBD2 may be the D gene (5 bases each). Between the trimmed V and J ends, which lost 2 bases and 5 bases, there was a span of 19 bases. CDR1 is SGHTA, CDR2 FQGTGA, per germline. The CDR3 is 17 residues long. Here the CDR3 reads CASSLLPGTPLHNEQFF. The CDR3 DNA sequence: TGTGCCAGCAGCTTACTTCCCGGGACCCCCCTCCACAATGAGCAGTTCTTC.

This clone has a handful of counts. CDR3 DNA sequence: TGTGCCATCAGTGAGGTCGAGCACACAGATACGCAGTATTTT. Translating it yields CAISEVEHTDTQYF. The rearrangement uses TRBV10-3 and TRBJ2-3, with unresolved D. The germline V gene has CDR1 ENHRY and CDR2 SYGVKD. V lost 2 bases, J lost 2 bases, and 8 bases lay in between. This CDR3 spans 14 amino acids.

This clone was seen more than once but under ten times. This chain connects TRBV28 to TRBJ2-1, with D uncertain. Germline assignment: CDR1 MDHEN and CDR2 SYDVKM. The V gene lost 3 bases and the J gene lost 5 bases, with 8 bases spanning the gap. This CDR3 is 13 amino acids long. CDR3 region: CASSFGLDNEQFF. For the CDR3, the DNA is TGTGCCAGCAGTTTTGGGCTGGACAATGAGCAGTTCTTC. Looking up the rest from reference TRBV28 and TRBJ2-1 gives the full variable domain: DVKVTQSSRYLVKRTGEKVFLECVQDMDHENMFWYRQDPGLGLRLIYFSYDVKMKEKGDIPEGYSVSREKKERFSLILESASTNQTSMYLCASSFGLDNEQFFGPGTRLTVL.

The CDR3, as DNA: TGTGCCGCAGCGGTTGCTGGGGGGTTACTCAATGAGCAGTTCTTC. This encodes CAAAVAGGLLNEQFF. The chain employs TRBV6-1 and TRBJ2-1; D may be TRBD2 (6 bases). Trimming left V 11 bases short and J 6 bases short, with 23 bases between. CDR3 length: 15 amino acids. The germline gives CDR1 MNHNS, CDR2 SASEGT.

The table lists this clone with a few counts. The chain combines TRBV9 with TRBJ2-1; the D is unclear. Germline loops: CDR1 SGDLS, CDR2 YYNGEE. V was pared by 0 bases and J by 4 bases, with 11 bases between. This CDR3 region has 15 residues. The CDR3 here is CASSVVAIGYNEQFF. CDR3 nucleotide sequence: TGTGCCAGCAGCGTAGTGGCTATAGGGTACAATGAGCAGTTCTTC.

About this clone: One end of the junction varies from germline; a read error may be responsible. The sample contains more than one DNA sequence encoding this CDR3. In DNA form, the CDR3 reads TGTGCCACCAGAGCCGGCCGGAACACCGGGGAACTGTTTTTT. Encoded protein: CATRAGRNTGELFF. The chain is built from TRBV15 and TRBJ2-2; the D gene is possibly TRBD2 (5 bases). CDR3 size: 14 residues. The germline V gene has CDR1 LNHNV and CDR2 YYDKDF (reference sequence).

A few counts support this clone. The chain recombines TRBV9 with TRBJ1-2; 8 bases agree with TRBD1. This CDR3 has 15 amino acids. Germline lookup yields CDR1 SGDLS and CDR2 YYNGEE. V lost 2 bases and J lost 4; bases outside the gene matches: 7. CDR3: CASSVDQGASYGYTF. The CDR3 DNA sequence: TGTGCCAGCAGCGTTGATCAGGGGGCAAGCTATGGCTACACCTTC.

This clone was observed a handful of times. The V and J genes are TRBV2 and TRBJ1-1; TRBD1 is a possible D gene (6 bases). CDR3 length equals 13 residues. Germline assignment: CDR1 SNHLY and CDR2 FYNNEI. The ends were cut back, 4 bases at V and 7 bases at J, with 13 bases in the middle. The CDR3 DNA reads TGTGCCAGCAGTGTGGTCAGGGGTCATGAAGCTTTCTTT. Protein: CASSVVRGHEAFF. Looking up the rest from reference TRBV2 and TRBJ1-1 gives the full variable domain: EPEVTQTPSHQVTQMGQEVILRCVPISNHLYFYWYRQILGQKVEFLVSFYNNEISEKSEIFDDQFSVERPDGSNFTLKIRSTKLEDSAMYFCASSVVRGHEAFFGQGTRLTVV.